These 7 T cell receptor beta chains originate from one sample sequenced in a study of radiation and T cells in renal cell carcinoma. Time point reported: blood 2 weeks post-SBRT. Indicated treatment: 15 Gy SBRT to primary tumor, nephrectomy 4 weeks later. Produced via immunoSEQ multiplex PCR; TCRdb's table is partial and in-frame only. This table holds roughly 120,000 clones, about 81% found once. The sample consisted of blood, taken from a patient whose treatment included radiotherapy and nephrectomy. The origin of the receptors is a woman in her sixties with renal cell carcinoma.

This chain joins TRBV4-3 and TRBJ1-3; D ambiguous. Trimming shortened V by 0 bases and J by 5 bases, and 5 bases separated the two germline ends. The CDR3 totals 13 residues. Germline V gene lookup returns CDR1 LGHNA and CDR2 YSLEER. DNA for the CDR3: TGCGCCAGCAGCCAAGATCTCAGAAACACCATATATTTT. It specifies CASSQDLRNTIYF.

Written as DNA, the CDR3 is TGTGCCAGCAGCGTAGGCCAGGGGAGGGGGACCCAGTACTTC. It is translated as CASSVGQGRGTQYF. The chain employs TRBV9 and TRBJ2-5; perhaps TRBD2 as D (7 bases). Germline loops: CDR1 SGDLS, CDR2 YYNGEE. The CDR3 contains 14 residues. V gave up 0 bases and J gave up 7 bases, with 13 bases separating them.

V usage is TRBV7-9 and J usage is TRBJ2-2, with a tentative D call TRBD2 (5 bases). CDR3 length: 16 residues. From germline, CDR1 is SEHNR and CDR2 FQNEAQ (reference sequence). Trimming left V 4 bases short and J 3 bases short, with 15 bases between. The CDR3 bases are TGTGCCAGCAGCTCTCCCCTAGGAGGCGACACCGGGGAGCTGTTTTTT. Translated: CASSSPLGGDTGELFF.

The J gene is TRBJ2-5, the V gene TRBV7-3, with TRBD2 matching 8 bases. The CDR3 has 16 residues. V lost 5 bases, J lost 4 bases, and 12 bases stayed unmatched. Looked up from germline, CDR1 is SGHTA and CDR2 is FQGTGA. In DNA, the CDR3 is TGTGCCAGCAGCGCCGATCCGGGACTAGGAGCAGAGACCCAGTACTTC. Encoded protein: CASSADPGLGAETQYF.

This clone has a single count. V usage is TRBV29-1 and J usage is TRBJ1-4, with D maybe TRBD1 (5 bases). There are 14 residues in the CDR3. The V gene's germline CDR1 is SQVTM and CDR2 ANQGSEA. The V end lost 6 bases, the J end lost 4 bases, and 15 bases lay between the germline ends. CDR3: CSVRRGLSNEKLFF. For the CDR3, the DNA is TGCAGCGTCCGACGGGGACTGAGTAATGAAAAACTGTTTTTT. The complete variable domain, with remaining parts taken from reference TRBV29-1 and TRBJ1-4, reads SAVISQKPSRDICQRGTSLTIQCQVDSQVTMMFWYRQQPGQSLTLIATANQGSEATYESGFVIDKFPISRPNLTFSTLTVSNMSPEDSSIYLCSVRRGLSNEKLFFGSGTQLSVL.

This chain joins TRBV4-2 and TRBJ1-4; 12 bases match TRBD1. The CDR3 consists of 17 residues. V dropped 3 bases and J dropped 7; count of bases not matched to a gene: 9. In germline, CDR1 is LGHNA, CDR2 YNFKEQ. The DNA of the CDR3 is TGTGCCAGCAGCCAGCCGGGACAGGGGGCTCGGGGTGAAAAACTGTTTTTT. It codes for CASSQPGQGARGEKLFF.

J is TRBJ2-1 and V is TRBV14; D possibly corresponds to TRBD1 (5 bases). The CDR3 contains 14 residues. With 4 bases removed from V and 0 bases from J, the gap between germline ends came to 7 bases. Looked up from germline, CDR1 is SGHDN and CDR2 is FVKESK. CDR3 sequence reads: CASSPGISYNEQFF. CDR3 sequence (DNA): TGTGCCAGCAGCCCAGGGATCTCCTACAATGAGCAGTTCTTC.